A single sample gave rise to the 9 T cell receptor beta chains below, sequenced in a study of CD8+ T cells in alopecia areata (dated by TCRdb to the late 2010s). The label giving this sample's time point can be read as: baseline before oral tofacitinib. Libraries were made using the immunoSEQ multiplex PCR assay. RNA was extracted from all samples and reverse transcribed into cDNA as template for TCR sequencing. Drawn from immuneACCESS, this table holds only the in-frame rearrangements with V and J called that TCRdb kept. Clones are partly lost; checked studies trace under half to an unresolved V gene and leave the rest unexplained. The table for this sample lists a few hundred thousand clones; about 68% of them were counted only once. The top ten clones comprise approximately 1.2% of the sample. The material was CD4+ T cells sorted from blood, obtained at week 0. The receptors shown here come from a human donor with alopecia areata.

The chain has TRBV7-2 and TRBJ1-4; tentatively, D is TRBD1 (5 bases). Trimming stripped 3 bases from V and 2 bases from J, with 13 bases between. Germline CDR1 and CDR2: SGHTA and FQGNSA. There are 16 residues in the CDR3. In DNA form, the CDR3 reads TGTGCCAGCAGCTTTTACCCGACAGATACTAATGAAAAACTGTTTTTT. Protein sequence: CASSFYPTDTNEKLFF.

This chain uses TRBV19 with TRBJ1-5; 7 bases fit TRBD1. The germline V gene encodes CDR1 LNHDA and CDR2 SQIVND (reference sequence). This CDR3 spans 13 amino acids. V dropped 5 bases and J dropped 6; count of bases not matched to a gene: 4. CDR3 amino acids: CASSVYRGQPQHF. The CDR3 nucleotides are TGTGCCAGTAGTGTATACAGGGGTCAGCCCCAGCATTTT.

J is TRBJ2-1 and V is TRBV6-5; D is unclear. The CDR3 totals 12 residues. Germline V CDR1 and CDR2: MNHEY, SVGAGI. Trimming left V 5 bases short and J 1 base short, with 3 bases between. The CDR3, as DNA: TGTGCCAGCAGTAAATCCTACAATGAGCAGTTCTTC. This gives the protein CASSKSYNEQFF.

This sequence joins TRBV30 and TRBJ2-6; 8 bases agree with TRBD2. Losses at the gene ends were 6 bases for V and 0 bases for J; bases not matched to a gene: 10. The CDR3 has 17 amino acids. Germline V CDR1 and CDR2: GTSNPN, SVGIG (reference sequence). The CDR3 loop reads CACPSGGAVSGANVLTF. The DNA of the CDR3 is TGTGCCTGCCCCTCGGGAGGGGCCGTCTCTGGGGCCAACGTCCTGACTTTC.

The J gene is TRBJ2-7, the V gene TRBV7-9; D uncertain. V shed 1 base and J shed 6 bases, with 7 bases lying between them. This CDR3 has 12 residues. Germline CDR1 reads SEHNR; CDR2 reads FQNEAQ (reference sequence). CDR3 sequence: CASSLGPREQYF. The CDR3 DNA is TGTGCCAGCAGCTTAGGTCCACGCGAGCAGTACTTC.

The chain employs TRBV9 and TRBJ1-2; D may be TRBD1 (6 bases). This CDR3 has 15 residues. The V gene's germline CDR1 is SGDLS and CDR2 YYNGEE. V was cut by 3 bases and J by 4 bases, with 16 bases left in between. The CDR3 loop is CASSEGVTGSYGYTF. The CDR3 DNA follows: TGTGCCAGCAGCGAGGGGGTGACAGGAAGCTATGGCTACACCTTC.

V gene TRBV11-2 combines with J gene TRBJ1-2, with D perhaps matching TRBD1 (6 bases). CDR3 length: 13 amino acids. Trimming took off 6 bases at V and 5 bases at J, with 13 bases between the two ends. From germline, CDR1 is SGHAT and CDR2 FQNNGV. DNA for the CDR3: TGTGCCAGCAGACCAGGGGTGGGGTATGGCTACACCTTC. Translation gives CASRPGVGYGYTF.

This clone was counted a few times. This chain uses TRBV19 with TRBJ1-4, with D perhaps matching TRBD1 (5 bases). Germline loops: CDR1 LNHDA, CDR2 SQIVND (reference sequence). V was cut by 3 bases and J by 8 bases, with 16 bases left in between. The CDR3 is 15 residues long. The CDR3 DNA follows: TGTGCCAGTAGTATGTACAGGAGCGTCGGGGAAAAACTGTTTTTT. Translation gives CASSMYRSVGEKLFF.

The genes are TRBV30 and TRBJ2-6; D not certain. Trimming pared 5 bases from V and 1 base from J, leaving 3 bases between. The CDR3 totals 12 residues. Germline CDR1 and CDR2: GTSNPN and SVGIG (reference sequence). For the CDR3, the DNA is TGTGCCTGGGGGTCTGGGGCCAACGTCCTGACTTTC. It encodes CAWGSGANVLTF. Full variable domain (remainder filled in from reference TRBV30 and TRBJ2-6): SQTIHQWPATLVQPVGSPLSLECTVEGTSNPNLYWYRQAAGRGLQLLFYSVGIGQISSEVPQNLSASRPQDRQFILSSKKLLLSDSGFYLCAWGSGANVLTFGAGSRLTVL.